The table lists the clone carrying this TCR beta chain with a few counts. The antigen is undetermined. The data belong to a study of CD8+ T cells in alopecia areata. The overall study: Treated patients were dosed with oral tofacitinib, taking 5 to 10 mg twice daily.

Points from the study as a whole: TCR sharing was clearer in mice than between patients, perhaps partly owing to patient HLA diversity. Higher clonality than in normal scalp was seen in lesional scalp, especially alopecia totalis/universalis.

Investigators isolated RNA and reverse transcribed it into cDNA to act as the sequencing template. TCRdb's copy holds only in-frame clones and misses some; the assay was immunoSEQ multiplex PCR. The sample lists 150,000 to 180,000 clones, more than 45% occurring once. CDR3 length: 13 amino acids. V lost 4 bases to trimming and J lost 10 bases, with 14 bases between them. Germline CDR1 reads SGHAT; CDR2 reads FQNNGV. Peripheral blood, together with lesional scalp punch biopsies, was collected from alopecia areata patients. The J gene is TRBJ2-1, the V gene TRBV11-2; unclear D gene. Sequencing was performed on CD8+ T cells sorted from blood, taken at week 0. The TCR comes from a human donor with alopecia areata. The DNA for the CDR3 is TGTGCCAGCAGCTCGAAGATAGGCTCCGAGCAGTTCTTC. This translates into CASSSKIGSEQFF.